The 24 T cell receptor beta chains in this list originate from one sample, sequenced in a study of cytomegalovirus exposure and HLA in healthy donors (dated by TCRdb to the late 2010s). The library came from the immunoSEQ multiplex PCR assay. A mixture of 60 forward primers for TCR Vbeta segments and 13 reverse primers for TCR Jbeta segments was used in the multiplex PCR. TCRdb limited this immuneACCESS table to in-frame rearrangements with V and J called. A share of clones is missing; checked studies link under half to unresolved V genes, and the rest is unexplained. This sample comprises 200,000 to 250,000 clones, roughly 80% of them detected only once. The ten largest make up 0.2% to 0.25% of the sample. The sample was PBMCs. Receptor source: a girl under 10 years old in good health and CMV-seronegative.

V gene TRBV5-6 combines with J gene TRBJ1-2; possibly TRBD1 for D (5 bases). Germline loops: CDR1 SGHDT, CDR2 YYEEEE. Trimming left V 2 bases short and J 5 bases short, with 16 bases between. This CDR3 is 15 amino acids long. Here the CDR3 reads CASSLGGASFYGYTF. The CDR3 DNA is TGTGCCAGCAGCTTAGGAGGGGCCTCCTTTTATGGCTACACCTTC.

Note on this clone: The germline gene is not matched at one end of the junction; a read error may be the cause. The chain is built from TRBV7-9 and TRBJ2-5; 9 bases map to TRBD2. CDR1 and CDR2 (germline): SEHNR, FQNEAQ (reference sequence). CDR3 size: 17 residues. The CDR3 sequence is CSSSLFGAGGGQETQYF. CDR3 coding DNA: TGTTCCAGCAGCTTATTCGGAGCGGGAGGAGGACAGGAGACCCAGTACTTC.

The rearrangement joins TRBV6-1 to TRBJ2-3; 8 positions match TRBD2. V lost 6 bases, J lost 3 bases, and 8 bases stayed unmatched. This CDR3 has 15 amino acids. Germline lookup yields CDR1 MNHNS and CDR2 SASEGT. The CDR3 loop reads CASRRTGGITDTQYF. For the CDR3, the DNA is TGTGCCAGCAGAAGGACGGGAGGGATTACAGATACGCAGTATTTT.

The V and J genes are TRBV5-1 and TRBJ2-3; 12 positions match TRBD2. Germline trimming cut 2 bases from V and 1 base from J; bases unmatched to any gene: 5. Germline V gene lookup returns CDR1 SGHRS and CDR2 YFSETQ. The length of the CDR3 is 17 residues. The CDR3 sequence: CASSFTTSGGGTDTQYF. The CDR3, as DNA: TGCGCCAGCAGCTTTACGACTAGCGGGGGTGGCACAGATACGCAGTATTTT. The full variable domain, rest sourced from reference TRBV5-1 and TRBJ2-3, is KAGVTQTPRYLIKTRGQQVTLSCSPISGHRSVSWYQQTPGQGLQFLFEYFSETQRNKGNFPGRFSGRQFSNSRSEMNVSTLELGDSALYLCASSFTTSGGGTDTQYFGPGTRLTVL.

The chain is built from TRBV4-1 and TRBJ2-7; possibly TRBD2 for D (6 bases). Germline lookup yields CDR1 MGHRA and CDR2 YSYEKL. The CDR3 is 18 amino acids. The V and J ends lost 0 bases and 6 bases respectively, with 24 bases between them. The CDR3 reads CASSQETLGGNGPLEQYF. The CDR3 DNA reads TGCGCCAGCAGCCAAGAGACCCTCGGGGGAAACGGGCCCCTCGAGCAGTACTTC.

The V call is TRBV6-1, the J call TRBJ2-7, with 12 bases aligning to TRBD1. This CDR3 spans 16 amino acids. CDR1 is MNHNS, CDR2 SASEGT, per germline. The V gene end was trimmed by 1 base and the J gene end by 9 bases; junction bases not matched to a gene: 10. CDR3 sequence: CASSEGWGDRGQGQYF. Written as DNA, the CDR3 is TGTGCCAGCAGTGAAGGGTGGGGGGACAGGGGGCAAGGGCAGTACTTC.

The J gene is TRBJ1-6, the V gene TRBV7-6; 7 nucleotides line up with TRBD1. Germline CDR1 SGHVS, CDR2 FNYEAQ. V dropped 4 bases and J dropped 7; count of bases not matched to a gene: 4. The CDR3 contains 14 residues. DNA of the CDR3: TGTGCCAGCAGCTCGGGACAGACGAATTCACCCCTCCACTTT. It specifies CASSSGQTNSPLHF.

V and J are TRBV30 and TRBJ1-5, with TRBD1 matching 7 bases. Losses at the gene ends were 2 bases for V and 1 base for J; bases not matched to a gene: 2. CDR1 is GTSNPN, CDR2 SVGIG, per germline (reference sequence). The CDR3 loop spans 14 amino acids. The chain's CDR3 is CAWSQGQSNQPQHF. CDR3 bases: TGTGCCTGGAGTCAGGGACAGAGCAATCAGCCCCAGCATTTT.

The table lists this clone with a few counts. The genes are TRBV11-2 and TRBJ2-5; the match to TRBD1 covers 8 bases. Germline V gene lookup returns CDR1 SGHAT and CDR2 FQNNGV. V trimming: 9 bases; J trimming: 4 bases; junction bases outside the gene matches: 7. This CDR3 comprises 13 residues. CDR3: CASSGGTGETQYF. DNA of the CDR3: TGTGCCAGTTCAGGGGGCACGGGAGAGACCCAGTACTTC.

The sample holds a few counts of this clone. CDR3 residues: CASMGAGGPSNNEQFF. Here the CDR3 DNA reads TGTGCCAGCATGGGAGCGGGAGGGCCCTCGAATAATGAGCAGTTCTTC. The chain employs TRBV2 and TRBJ2-1; TRBD2 agrees at 10 bases. V gave up 7 bases and J gave up 7 bases; unmatched junction bases: 13. Per germline, CDR1 SNHLY and CDR2 FYNNEI. The CDR3 totals 16 residues.

This chain uses TRBV5-4 with TRBJ1-1; D might be TRBD1 (6 bases). Germline CDR1 SGHNT, CDR2 YYREEE (reference sequence). Trimming took off 4 bases at V and 7 bases at J, with 11 bases between the two ends. This CDR3 is 12 amino acids long. CDR3 protein: CASSDRGSEAFF. CDR3 coding DNA: TGTGCCAGCAGCGATAGGGGGAGTGAAGCTTTCTTT.

This clone was observed a few times. The V call is TRBV5-6, the J call TRBJ2-5; possibly TRBD1 for D (5 bases). The CDR3 contains 14 residues. V was trimmed by 0 bases and J by 5 bases, leaving 11 bases between them. Germline V gene lookup returns CDR1 SGHDT and CDR2 YYEEEE. The CDR3 region is CASSLVGAGETQYF. The CDR3, as DNA: TGTGCCAGCAGCTTGGTAGGGGCAGGGGAGACCCAGTACTTC.

J is TRBJ2-7 and V is TRBV14; a weak D match, TRBD1 (6 bases). V dropped 0 bases and J dropped 3 bases, with 12 bases sitting between them. Germline V lookup: CDR1 SGHDN, CDR2 FVKESK. The CDR3 has 15 amino acids. CDR3 amino acids: CASSQETNRVYEQYF. In DNA, the CDR3 is TGTGCCAGCAGCCAAGAAACTAACAGGGTCTACGAGCAGTACTTC.

This chain joins TRBV11-1 and TRBJ2-7; TRBD1 aligns across 7 bases. The CDR3 sequence is 14 residues long. Trimming took 6 bases from V and 2 from J; bases not matched to a gene: 7. Germline V gene sequence: CDR1 SGHAT, CDR2 FQDESV (reference sequence). CDR3 region: CASSKGASTYEQYF. The CDR3 DNA reads as TGTGCCAGCAGTAAGGGGGCTTCCACCTACGAGCAGTACTTC.

Comments on this clone: The sample contains more than one DNA sequence encoding this CDR3. This rearrangement joins TRBV29-1 to TRBJ2-7; 10 nucleotides line up with TRBD2. From germline, CDR1 is SQVTM and CDR2 ANQGSEA. CDR3 length equals 14 residues. After removal of 3 bases from V and 5 bases from J, the junction contained 7 bases not matched to a gene. DNA for the CDR3: TGCAGCGTTGAGTTGTCTAGCGGGGGCAACGAGCAGTACTTC. This sequence encodes CSVELSSGGNEQYF.

This clone was recorded only once. The chain has TRBV19 and TRBJ1-2; 9 bases fit TRBD1. Germline-derived CDR1 and CDR2 are LNHDA and SQIVND (reference sequence). The junction had 8 bases not matched to a gene; V was cut back by 5 bases and J by 7 bases. The CDR3 has 14 residues. This CDR3 reads CASSLRTGASGYTF. As DNA, the CDR3 is TGTGCCAGTAGTTTAAGGACAGGGGCGTCTGGCTACACCTTC.

This clone appeared a few times. V usage is TRBV18 and J usage is TRBJ1-3; no clear D gene. Germline V gene data show CDR1 as KGHSH and CDR2 as LQKENI. The CDR3 runs to 15 residues. Between the trimmed V and J ends, which lost 3 bases and 0 bases, there was a span of 9 bases. The CDR3 spells CASSPPGSSGNTIYF. CDR3 DNA sequence: TGTGCCAGCTCACCCCCGGGGTCCTCTGGAAACACCATATATTTT.

This clone was observed once. The chain employs TRBV18 and TRBJ2-3, with TRBD1 identical over 7 bases. The CDR3 length is 16 residues. Germline V gene data show CDR1 as KGHSH and CDR2 as LQKENI. V shed 2 bases and J 2 bases; nucleotides not matched to a gene: 7. CDR3 DNA: TGTGCCAGCTCACCAGGACAGGAAAAGAACACAGATACGCAGTATTTT. Protein sequence: CASSPGQEKNTDTQYF.

This chain links TRBV7-2 with TRBJ2-1; TRBD2 is a possible D gene (6 bases). Germline values: CDR1 SGHTA, CDR2 FQGNSA. V was clipped by 3 bases and J by 14 bases, with 17 bases between them. The CDR3 extends over 13 amino acids. The CDR3 sequence: CASSLSRDSVKFF. DNA of the CDR3: TGTGCCAGCAGCTTGTCCCGGGACTCGGTGAAGTTCTTC. The variable domain in full, with the rest retrieved from reference TRBV7-2 and TRBJ2-1, is GAGVSQSPSNKVTEKGKDVELRCDPISGHTALYWYRQSLGQGLEFLIYFQGNSAPDKSGLPSDRFSAERTGGSVSTLTIQRTQQEDSAVYLCASSLSRDSVKFFGPGTRLTVL.

This chain uses TRBV7-2 with TRBJ2-5, with 13 bases fitting TRBD2. This CDR3 has 16 residues. Trimming took 4 bases from V and 1 from J; bases not matched to a gene: 3. Germline lookup yields CDR1 SGHTA and CDR2 FQGNSA. The CDR3 DNA follows: TGTGCCAGCAGCTCGGGACTAGCGGGGCCCCAAGAGACCCAGTACTTC. Translated: CASSSGLAGPQETQYF.

This rearrangement joins TRBV15 to TRBJ1-3; possible D gene TRBD1, 5 bases. The CDR3 extends over 15 amino acids. The V end lost 3 bases, the J end lost 1 base, and 10 bases lay between the germline ends. CDR1 is LNHNV and CDR2 is YYDKDF in the germline V gene (reference sequence). The CDR3 spells CATSRTRGSGNTIYF. CDR3 nucleotide sequence: TGTGCCACCAGCAGGACCCGGGGGTCTGGAAACACCATATATTTT.

This clone occurred a few times. The J gene is TRBJ2-1, the V gene TRBV27; D unclear. CDR1 MNHEY and CDR2 SMNVEV come from the germline V gene (reference sequence). This CDR3 contains 11 residues. V was cut by 6 bases and J by 10 bases, with 10 bases left in between. CDR3 sequence: CASSHYGEQFF. CDR3 DNA sequence: TGTGCCAGCAGCCACTACGGGGAGCAGTTCTTC.

The chain recombines TRBV11-2 with TRBJ2-2, with a tentative D call TRBD2 (5 bases). There are 14 residues in the CDR3. V gave up 0 bases and J gave up 6 bases, with 8 bases separating them. Germline lookup yields CDR1 SGHAT and CDR2 FQNNGV. CDR3 protein: CASSLDRGAGELFF. Written as DNA, the CDR3 is TGTGCCAGCAGCTTAGATCGGGGAGCCGGGGAGCTGTTTTTT.

This clone showed up just once. The chain has TRBV6-1 and TRBJ2-3; D is unresolved. CDR3 length: 13 residues. Germline CDR1 is MNHNS and CDR2 is SASEGT. Trimming took off 7 bases at V and 2 bases at J, with 10 bases between the two ends. CDR3 in amino acids: CASTTHSTDTQYF. The CDR3 DNA reads as TGTGCCAGCACTACCCATTCCACAGATACGCAGTATTTT.